This is a list of T cell receptor beta chains from one sample in a study of Ad26.COV2.S vaccination and SARS-CoV-2 variants. TCRdb's copy holds only in-frame clones and misses some; the assay was immunoSEQ multiplex PCR. The sample consists of more than 350,000 clones, 75% to 95% of them appearing once. Sequenced here: peripheral blood, sampled in a trial of Ad26.COV2.S vaccine versus placebo. The receptors stem from a person between 18 and 65 years old who received the Ad26.COV2.S COVID-19 vaccine or a placebo. Both conserved end residues are part of each CDR3.

>TRBV10-1|TRBJ2-1
CASSERGVYNEQFF
>TRBV21-1|TRBJ2-5
CARDGLAGAIGETQYF
>TRBV30|TRBJ1-3
CAWSESSGNTIYF
>TRBV4-3|TRBJ2-1
CASSLGLAAYNEQFF
>TRBV19|TRBJ2-3
CASGNIAGVEDTQYF
>TRBV14|TRBJ2-7
CASSQSGKRYEQYF
>TRBV10-3|TRBJ2-7
CAISGRGPYEQYF
>TRBV14|TRBJ2-7
CASSQDYEQYF
>TRBV6-1|TRBJ2-7
CASSEGGRVYDEQYF
>TRBV29-1|TRBJ1-1
CSGSTFGTEAFF
>TRBV7-9|TRBJ2-2
CASSLLTSGSTGELFF
>TRBV21-1|TRBJ2-2
CASSKEQVAGELFF
>TRBV2|TRBJ2-5
CASSSRLAVQETQYF
>TRBV28|TRBJ2-7
CASSGTTRTSYEQYF
>TRBV5-1|TRBJ2-5
CASSATGQVQETQYF
>TRBV28|TRBJ2-1
CASSLTGGNNEQFF
>TRBV28|TRBJ1-2
CASSLSAEGEFYGYTF
>TRBV3-1/TRBV3-2|TRBJ1-3
CASSQEPSSGIRSSGNTIYF
>TRBV18|TRBJ1-3
CASSPATTFSGNTIYF
>TRBV27|TRBJ2-3
CASSLGLVFTDTQYF
>TRBV7-2|TRBJ2-7
CASSSPGPASYEQYF
>TRBV15|TRBJ2-7
CATSRDPGEGQYF
>TRBV29-1|TRBJ1-5
CSVSQGVLGNQPQHF
>TRBV11-2|TRBJ2-5
CASSGGLAGQETQYF
>TRBV10-1|TRBJ2-1
CASSPLAAYNEQFF
>TRBV4-3|TRBJ2-7
CASSHEAGTYEQYF
>TRBV10-3|TRBJ2-7
CAISVPGTSAAEQYF
>TRBV28|TRBJ2-1
CASQDSLNNEQFF